This entry lists 20 T cell receptor beta chains sequenced from one sample in a study of T-cell memory formation after mild COVID-19. TCRdb reprocessed the 5' RACE reads with MiXCR, giving one entry per CDR3 protein. Seen here are about 140,000 distinct CDR3 sequences, about a fifth observed once, and the top ten hold under 2.5%. Sequencing was carried out using PBMCs or a T cell subset sorted from them (not recorded which). The receptors stem from an adult woman who had mild COVID-19 (a few samples of this study predate the infection). Cell type and time point are not known.

This clonotype has a handful of counts. The chain joins TRBV14 to TRBJ2-3; D ambiguous. The V gene lost 2 bases and the J gene lost 8 bases, with 8 bases spanning the gap. CDR1 and CDR2 from the germline V gene are SGHDN and FVKESK. The CDR3 consists of 12 residues. The CDR3 nucleotides read TGTGCCAGCAGCCAAATCGCGAGTACGCAGTATTTT. Protein: CASSQIASTQYF.

The CDR3 here is CAGPRTGELFF. Written as DNA, the CDR3 is TGTGCCGGGCCGCGCACCGGGGAGCTGTTTTTT. The V and J genes are TRBV7-9 and TRBJ2-2, with D unclear. The CDR3 is 11 residues long. The germline V gene encodes CDR1 SEHNR and CDR2 FQNEAQ (reference sequence). The V gene lost 11 bases and the J gene lost 4 bases, with 8 bases spanning the gap.

CDR3 sequence (DNA): TGTGCCAGTAGTAGCCGGTTTTATGGCTACACCTTC. This gives the protein CASSSRFYGYTF. The chain joins TRBV19 to TRBJ1-2; D call uncertain. The CDR3 runs to 12 residues. With 4 bases removed from V and 5 bases from J, the gap between germline ends came to 8 bases. The germline V gene has CDR1 LNHDA and CDR2 SQIVND (reference sequence).

J is TRBJ2-5 and V is TRBV27; D ambiguous. The CDR3 runs to 11 residues. V was shortened by 2 bases and J by 7 bases, with 5 bases between the two germline ends. Germline CDR1 is MNHEY and CDR2 is SMNVEV (reference sequence). Here the CDR3 DNA reads TGTGCCAGCAGTTTAATGGGGACCCAGTACTTC. The encoded protein is CASSLMGTQYF.

This chain joins TRBV5-1 and TRBJ2-5, with D maybe TRBD2 (6 bases). Per germline, CDR1 SGHRS and CDR2 YFSETQ. The germline V and J ends were trimmed by 3 bases and 7 bases, with 10 bases remaining between them. There are 12 residues in the CDR3. CDR3 region: CASSSPEGTQYF. The CDR3 DNA sequence: TGCGCCAGCAGCTCGCCGGAGGGGACCCAGTACTTC.

This clonotype was seen a handful of times. The rearrangement uses TRBV6-1 and TRBJ1-2; no reliable D call. The length of the CDR3 is 15 residues. CDR1 MNHNS and CDR2 SASEGT come from the germline V gene. Between the trimmed V and J ends, which lost 4 bases and 6 bases, there was a span of 18 bases. The CDR3 sequence: CASSGGGGNSHGYTF. DNA of the CDR3: TGTGCCAGCAGTGGAGGTGGAGGGAACTCCCATGGCTACACCTTC.

This clonotype was counted between two and nine times. The chain is built from TRBV7-9 and TRBJ2-3; D not resolved. This CDR3 is 15 amino acids long. V was cut by 1 base and J by 4 bases, with 12 bases left in between. Germline loops: CDR1 SEHNR, CDR2 FQNEAQ (reference sequence). The CDR3 DNA is TGTGCCAGCAGCTTAGGAAGAACTATCTCAGATACGCAGTATTTT. Residues: CASSLGRTISDTQYF.

This chain joins TRBV20-1 and TRBJ2-5; 13 bases match TRBD2. This CDR3 has 16 amino acids. J gave up 2 bases and V 6 bases, and 9 bases lay outside the gene matches. Germline CDR1 reads DFQATT; CDR2 reads SNEGSKA (reference sequence). The CDR3 sequence is CSARCGTSGEQETQYF. Written as DNA, the CDR3 is TGCAGTGCACGTTGCGGGACTAGCGGGGAACAAGAGACCCAGTACTTC.

The chain links TRBV5-1 to TRBJ2-7; D is unclear. Germline CDR1 reads SGHRS; CDR2 reads YFSETQ. The ends were cut back, 0 bases at V and 2 bases at J, with 12 bases in the middle. The CDR3 has 15 amino acids. CDR3 sequence reads: CASSLAVSGAYEQYF. CDR3 coding DNA: TGCGCCAGCAGCTTGGCAGTAAGTGGGGCCTACGAGCAGTACTTC.

The chain employs TRBV7-3 and TRBJ2-3, with TRBD2 matching over 7 bases. Germline V CDR1 and CDR2: SGHTA, FQGTGA. The CDR3 sequence is 15 residues long. The V and J ends lost 2 bases and 6 bases, in that order; junction bases with no gene match: 8. The CDR3 loop is CASSLLASGGDTQYF. In DNA, the CDR3 is TGTGCCAGCAGCTTATTGGCTAGCGGTGGGGATACGCAGTATTTT.

The rearrangement uses TRBV11-2 and TRBJ2-1, with 10 nucleotides matching TRBD2. Germline V gene lookup returns CDR1 SGHAT and CDR2 FQNNGV. V shed 6 bases, J shed 6 bases, and the junction held 8 bases outside the gene matches. CDR3 length: 15 residues. The CDR3 DNA is TGTGCCAGCAGTCAACTAGCGGGGAGACCCAATGAGCAGTTCTTC. It translates to CASSQLAGRPNEQFF.

The CDR3 loop is CASSLNGFYEQYF. The CDR3 nucleotides are TGTGCCAGCAGTTTAAACGGATTCTACGAGCAGTACTTC. The gene calls are TRBV12-3 or TRBV12-4 and TRBJ2-7; D call uncertain. With 2 bases removed from V and 3 bases from J, the gap between germline ends came to 8 bases. The CDR3 has 13 amino acids.

The rearrangement uses TRBV12-3 or TRBV12-4 and TRBJ2-3; D not certain. The CDR3 totals 19 residues. Between the trimmed V and J ends, which lost 7 bases and 0 bases, there was a span of 26 bases. The CDR3, as DNA: TGTGCCAGCACCTGGGTCTCCTTGGGCGGACCGTCTAGCACAGATACGCAGTATTTT. It is translated as CASTWVSLGGPSSTDTQYF.

This clonotype came up a few times. The chain has TRBV6-6 and TRBJ2-2; D not certain. Trimming took off 6 bases at V and 6 bases at J, with 11 bases between the two ends. Germline V lookup: CDR1 MNHNY, CDR2 SVGAGI (reference sequence). There are 13 residues in the CDR3. CDR3 sequence: CASSPLNPGELFF. CDR3 in DNA: TGTGCCAGCAGCCCCCTAAATCCCGGGGAGCTGTTTTTT.

The chain joins TRBV2 to TRBJ2-1, with TRBD1 identical over 9 bases. V shed 0 bases, J shed 2 bases, and the junction held 2 bases outside the gene matches. Germline CDR1 is SNHLY and CDR2 is FYNNEI. The CDR3 is 16 amino acids. The CDR3 DNA reads as TGTGCCAGCAGTGAAGCGAACAGGGGGCCCTACAATGAGCAGTTCTTC. It translates to CASSEANRGPYNEQFF. Complete variable domain (other parts from reference TRBV2 and TRBJ2-1): EPEVTQTPSHQVTQMGQEVILRCVPISNHLYFYWYRQILGQKVEFLVSFYNNEISEKSEIFDDQFSVERPDGSNFTLKIRSTKLEDSAMYFCASSEANRGPYNEQFFGPGTRLTVL.

This clonotype has at least ten counts. The rearrangement uses TRBV5-1 and TRBJ2-3, with TRBD1 as a possible D gene (5 bases). This CDR3 has 13 amino acids. Trimming took off 5 bases at V and 3 bases at J, with 10 bases between the two ends. The germline V gene has CDR1 SGHRS and CDR2 YFSETQ. The CDR3, as DNA: TGCGCCAGCAGACTGACAGTAACAGATACGCAGTATTTT. Protein product: CASRLTVTDTQYF. Combining the CDR3 with reference TRBV5-1 and TRBJ2-3 gives the whole variable domain KAGVTQTPRYLIKTRGQQVTLSCSPISGHRSVSWYQQTPGQGLQFLFEYFSETQRNKGNFPGRFSGRQFSNSRSEMNVSTLELGDSALYLCASRLTVTDTQYFGPGTRLTVL.

The rearrangement links TRBV7-2 to TRBJ1-4; tentatively, D is TRBD1 (5 bases). The CDR3 spans 14 residues. Germline V gene lookup returns CDR1 SGHTA and CDR2 FQGNSA. Trimming removed 0 bases from V and 8 bases from J, with 10 bases in between. The CDR3 DNA follows: TGTGCCAGCAGCTTAGCAGGGGTAGGGGAAAAACTGTTTTTT. Its protein is CASSLAGVGEKLFF.

This clonotype was recorded a few times. The rearrangement links TRBV5-1 to TRBJ2-1; 7 bases align to TRBD2. V trimming: 7 bases; J trimming: 0 bases; junction bases outside the gene matches: 4. CDR3 size: 14 residues. In germline, CDR1 is SGHRS, CDR2 YFSETQ. CDR3 DNA sequence: TGCGCCAGCTACCGGGACTACTCCTACAATGAGCAGTTCTTC. It encodes CASYRDYSYNEQFF.

This clonotype was seen a few times. The rearrangement links TRBV12-3 or TRBV12-4 to TRBJ2-2, with 9 bases that match TRBD1. This CDR3 is built from 15 residues. V dropped 4 bases and J dropped 5; count of bases not matched to a gene: 5. CDR3 sequence: CASSSGTGFTGELFF. In nucleotides, the CDR3 is TGTGCCAGCAGTTCCGGGACAGGGTTTACCGGGGAGCTGTTTTTT.

The genes are TRBV12-2 and TRBJ2-5; the table assigns TRBD2, which was not confirmed against the DNA. TRBV12-2 is marked as a pseudogene. CDR3 length: 18 residues. The chain's CDR3 is CASRPLTSGGPPQETQYF. Here the CDR3 DNA reads TGTGCAAGTCGCCCCCTGACTAGCGGGGGGCCCCCCCAAGAGACCCAGTACTTC.